This T cell receptor beta chain originates from a study of shared clonotypes between healthy human individuals. Study-level information: CD4 naive and memory got three plates each, CD8 naive two, CD8 memory one.

Notes on the study in general: On the whole, naive subsets had larger estimated richness than memory subsets had.

TCRdb keeps only in-frame clones here, not all; method: immunoSEQ multiplex PCR. The sample holds a few million clones, roughly nine tenths seen once. Of note for this clone: What it recognizes is unknown.

This TCR was recovered from a man between 18 and 35 years old in good health. Sequencing input: naive CD4+ T cells sorted from blood. Regarding subset: CD45RA+ positively selected.

The CDR3 DNA follows: TGTGCCAGCAGCTTAGAAGCTTCCGATGAGCAGTTCTTC. Protein: CASSLEASDEQFF. This sequence joins TRBV7-9 and TRBJ2-1, with D unclear. The germline CDR1 and CDR2 sequences are SEHNR and FQNEAQ (reference sequence). The ends were cut back, 1 base at V and 8 bases at J, with 9 bases in the middle. The CDR3 is made up of 13 amino acids.